This T cell receptor (beta chain) was sequenced during a study of early T cells in non-severe SARS-CoV-2 infection. TCRdb reanalysed the 5' RACE reads using MiXCR and keeps one entry per CDR3 protein. The repertoire consists of about 80,000 distinct CDR3 sequences, with about 16% occurring once and the leading ten covering about 3%. This CDR3 region has 11 residues. In germline, CDR1 is MNHEY, CDR2 SVGAGI. The V end was cut by 7 bases, the J end by 13 bases, with 13 bases between. Material for sequencing was whole blood. V and J are TRBV6-5 and TRBJ2-2; D gene ambiguous. The sequence derives from an adult who was a healthcare worker with PCR-confirmed SARS-CoV-2 infection or an uninfected control (not recorded which). The CDR3 region is CASKGRSVLFF. As DNA, the CDR3 is TGTGCCAGCAAAGGCAGAAGTGTGCTGTTTTTT.